This TCR beta chain was identified in a study of T-cell reconstitution after alpha-beta-depleted transplantation in children. Broader study findings: Roughly two months post-transplant, alpha-beta T cells reportedly originated from several hundred graft clones that had expanded. Diversity of TCRbeta at day 60 was high in some patients, arising from surviving recipient T cells and thymic progenitors. Once a year had passed after transplant, T-cell counts and diversity came mostly from newly produced T cells.

This clonotype was counted a few times. Its antigen is unidentified. CDR3 length equals 14 residues. With 3 bases clipped from V and 6 bases from J, the junction kept 4 bases outside the gene matches. The TCRbeta library incorporated unique molecular identifiers. TCRdb processed the PCR reads anew with MiXCR; each CDR3 protein has one entry. Seen here are about 400,000 distinct CDR3 sequences, roughly 15% observed once, and the top ten hold just under 30%. This TCR was sampled from a boy younger than two who had a stem cell transplant for Wiskott-Aldrich syndrome, so the T cells may come from the graft donor. The material sequenced was PBMCs, mostly from graft donor cells, taken 360 days after TCRalphabeta/CD19-depleted stem cell transplant. This chain links TRBV12-3 or TRBV12-4 with TRBJ1-5, with 8 bases aligning to TRBD1. CDR3 DNA: TGTGCCAGCAGTTTGACAGGGGCGGGTCAGCCCCAGCATTTT. Encoded protein: CASSLTGAGQPQHF.